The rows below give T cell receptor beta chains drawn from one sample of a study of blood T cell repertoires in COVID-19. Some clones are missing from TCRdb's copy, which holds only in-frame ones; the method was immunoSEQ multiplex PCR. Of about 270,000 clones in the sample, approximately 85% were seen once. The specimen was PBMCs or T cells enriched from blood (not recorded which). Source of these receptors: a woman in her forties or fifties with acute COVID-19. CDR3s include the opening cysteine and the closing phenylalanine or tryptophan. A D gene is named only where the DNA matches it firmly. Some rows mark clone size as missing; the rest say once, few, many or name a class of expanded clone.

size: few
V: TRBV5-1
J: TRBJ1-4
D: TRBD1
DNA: TGCGCCAGCAGCCTGGGACAGGGCAAGGGTGAAAAACTGTTTTTT
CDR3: CASSLGQGKGEKLFF

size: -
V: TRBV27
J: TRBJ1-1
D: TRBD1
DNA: TGTGCCAGCAGTTTTTCCCAGGGGGCGAGCACTGAAGCTTTCTTT
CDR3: CASSFSQGASTEAFF

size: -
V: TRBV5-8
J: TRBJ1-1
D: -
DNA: TGTGCCAGCAGCACCCGCCTCAGGGCCGGGAACACTGAAGCTTTCTTT
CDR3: CASSTRLRAGNTEAFF

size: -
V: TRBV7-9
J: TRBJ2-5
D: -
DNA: TGTGCCAGCAGCTTTGGTGAGGTGGAGACCCAGTACTTC
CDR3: CASSFGEVETQYF

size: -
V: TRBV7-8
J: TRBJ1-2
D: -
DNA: TGTGCCAGCAGCTTAGCCCCGAGGAGAGGCTACACCTTC
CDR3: CASSLAPRRGYTF

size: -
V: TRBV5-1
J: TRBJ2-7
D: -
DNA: TGCGCCAGCAGCCCGGGAGAGGGCCCTCGGCACGAGCAGTACTTC
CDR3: CASSPGEGPRHEQYF

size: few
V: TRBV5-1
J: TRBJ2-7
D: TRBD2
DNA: TGCGCCAGCAGGGAGCGGGGGTTAAGTGGAGAGCAGTACTTC
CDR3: CASRERGLSGEQYF

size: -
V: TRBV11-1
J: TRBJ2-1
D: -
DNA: TGTGCCAGCAGCTTGGGGACTCGTCAGTTCTTC
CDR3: CASSLGTRQFF

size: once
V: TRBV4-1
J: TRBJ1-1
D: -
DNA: TGCGCCAGCGGGCTGGGGCTGGGTCAGGGCCATGGCACTGAAGCTTTCTTT
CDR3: CASGLGLGQGHGTEAFF

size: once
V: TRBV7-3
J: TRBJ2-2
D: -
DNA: TGTGCCAGCAGCTTAACCGGGACATTTGACACCGGGGAGCTGTTTTTT
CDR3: CASSLTGTFDTGELFF

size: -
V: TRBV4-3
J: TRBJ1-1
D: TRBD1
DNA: TGCGCCAGCAGCCAGGACAGGGTCAATACTGAAGCTTTCTTT
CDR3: CASSQDRVNTEAFF

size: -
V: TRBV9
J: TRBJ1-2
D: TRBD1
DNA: TGTGCCAGCAGCGTAGCTACGACCGGGACAGGGGTGACTAACTATGGCTACACCTTC
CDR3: CASSVATTGTGVTNYGYTF

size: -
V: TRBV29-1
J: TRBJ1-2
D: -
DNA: TGCAGCGTGTACCAGGGATTGTCCTATGGCTACACCTTC
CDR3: CSVYQGLSYGYTF

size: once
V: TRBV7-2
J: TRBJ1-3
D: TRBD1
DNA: TGTGCCAGCAGCTCTTGGGGGACAGGGGCTGGAAACACCATATATTTT
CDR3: CASSSWGTGAGNTIYF

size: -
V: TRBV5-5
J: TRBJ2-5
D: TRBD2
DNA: TGTGCCAGCAGCCTACCGGGGGGTAAACAAGAGACCCAGTACTTC
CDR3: CASSLPGGKQETQYF

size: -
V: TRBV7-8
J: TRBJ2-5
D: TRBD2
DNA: TGTGCCAGCAGCTTAACAGCGGGGGGTTGGCAAGAGACCCAGTACTTC
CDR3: CASSLTAGGWQETQYF

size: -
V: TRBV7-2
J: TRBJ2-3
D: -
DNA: TGTGCCAGCAGCTTCCTGACTAGGGGAGGAGATACGCAGTATTTT
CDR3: CASSFLTRGGDTQYF

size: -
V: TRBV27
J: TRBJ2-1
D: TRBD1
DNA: TGTGCCAGCGCACAGACAGGGTCCTACAATGAGCAGTTCTTC
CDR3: CASAQTGSYNEQFF

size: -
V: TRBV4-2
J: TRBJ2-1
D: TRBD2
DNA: TGTGCCAGCAGCCAAGATGTGGGGGGGTTCTACAATGAGCAGTTCTTC
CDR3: CASSQDVGGFYNEQFF

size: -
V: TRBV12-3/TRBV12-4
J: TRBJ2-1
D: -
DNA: TGTGCCAGCAGTCTTAACAATGAGCAGTTCTTC
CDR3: CASSLNNEQFF

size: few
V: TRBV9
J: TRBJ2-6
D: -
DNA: TGTGCCAGCAGCCTATACGGGGCCAACGTCCTGACTTTC
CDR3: CASSLYGANVLTF

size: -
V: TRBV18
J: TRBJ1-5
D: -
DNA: TGTGCCAGCTCACCGGATGCGGAGGCGCCCCAGCATTTT
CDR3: CASSPDAEAPQHF

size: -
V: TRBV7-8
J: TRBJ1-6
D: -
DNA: TGTGCCAGCAGCTTAGTGCGCTCCTCCTATAATTCACCCCTCCACTTT
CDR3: CASSLVRSSYNSPLHF

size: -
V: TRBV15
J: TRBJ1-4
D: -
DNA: TGTGCCACCAGCAGAGGGCGGGATCCAAGAAATGAAAAACTGTTTTTT
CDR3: CATSRGRDPRNEKLFF

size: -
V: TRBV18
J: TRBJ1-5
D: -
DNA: TGTGCCAGCTCACCAAGGGGTGGAGATGGCGGTCAGCCCCAGCATTTT
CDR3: CASSPRGGDGGQPQHF

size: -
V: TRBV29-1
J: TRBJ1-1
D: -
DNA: TGCAGCGGTGCAGGGATGAACACTGAAGCTTTCTTT
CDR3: CSGAGMNTEAFF

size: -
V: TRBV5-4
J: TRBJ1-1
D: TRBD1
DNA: TGTGCCAGCAGCGGACAGGGTGAAGCTTTCTTT
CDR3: CASSGQGEAFF

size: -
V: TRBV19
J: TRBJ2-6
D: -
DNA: TGTGCCAGTACCATCCAGGCGGGCTCTGGGGCCAACGTCCTGACTTTC
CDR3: CASTIQAGSGANVLTF

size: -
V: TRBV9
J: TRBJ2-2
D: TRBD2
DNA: TGTGCCAGCAGCGTAGGTCTAGCGGGGGGGCGAACCGGGGAGCTGTTTTTT
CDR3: CASSVGLAGGRTGELFF

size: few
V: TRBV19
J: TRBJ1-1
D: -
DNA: TGTGCCAGTGGCCTGGTTGCTAACACTGAAGCTTTCTTT
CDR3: CASGLVANTEAFF

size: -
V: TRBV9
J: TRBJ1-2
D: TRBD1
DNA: TGTGCCAGCAGCGTACAACCAGGGACAGTCTATGGCTACACCTTC
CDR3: CASSVQPGTVYGYTF

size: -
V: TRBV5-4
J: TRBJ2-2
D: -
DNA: TGTGCCAGCAGCTTGGACCAGGGGAACACCGGGGAGCTGTTTTTT
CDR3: CASSLDQGNTGELFF

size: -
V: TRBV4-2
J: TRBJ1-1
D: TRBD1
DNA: TGTGCCAGCAGCCAAGTTGGGACAGGGGCGAACACTGAAGCTTTCTTT
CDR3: CASSQVGTGANTEAFF

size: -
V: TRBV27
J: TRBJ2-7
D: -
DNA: TGTGCCAGCAGTCCTACTTATTCCTACGAGCAGTACTTC
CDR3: CASSPTYSYEQYF

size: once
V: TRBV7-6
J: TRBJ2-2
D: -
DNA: TGTGCCAGCAGCCTTCCTTTAGCCGGGGAGCTGTTTTTT
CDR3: CASSLPLAGELFF

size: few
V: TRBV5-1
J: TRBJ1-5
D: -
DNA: TGCGCCAGCAGCTCGGTTGGTCGGAGTTATAGCAATCAGCCCCAGCATTTT
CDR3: CASSSVGRSYSNQPQHF

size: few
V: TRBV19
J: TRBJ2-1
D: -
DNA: TGTGCCAGTAGTATAAGTGGGGACAACCTAGGGCAGTTCTTC
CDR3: CASSISGDNLGQFF

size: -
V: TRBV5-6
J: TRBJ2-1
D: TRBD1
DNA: TGTGCCAGCAGCTTGTATCCGGGGACAGGGGCCTACAATGAGCAGTTCTTC
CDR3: CASSLYPGTGAYNEQFF

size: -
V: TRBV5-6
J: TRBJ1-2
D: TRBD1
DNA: TGTGCCAGCAGCTTGGCAGGGGGTGGCTACACCTTC
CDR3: CASSLAGGGYTF

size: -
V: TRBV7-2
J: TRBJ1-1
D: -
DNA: TGTGCCAGCAGCTTTTCCCAGGGTATCCGGAACACTGAAGCTTTCTTT
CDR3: CASSFSQGIRNTEAFF

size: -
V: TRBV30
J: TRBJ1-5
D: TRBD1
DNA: TGTGCCTGGAGTGTGGGGGACAGCGACAATCAGCCCCAGCATTTT
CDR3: CAWSVGDSDNQPQHF

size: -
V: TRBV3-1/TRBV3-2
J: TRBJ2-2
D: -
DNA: TGTGCCAGCAGCCAAAGGACTCCTGGGGAGCTGTTTTTT
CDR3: CASSQRTPGELFF

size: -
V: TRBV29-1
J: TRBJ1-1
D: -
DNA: TGCAGCGTTGACGCTAAGTCAGGGGAGTGGACTGAAGCTTTCTTT
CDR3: CSVDAKSGEWTEAFF

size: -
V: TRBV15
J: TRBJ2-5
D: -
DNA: TGTGCCACCAGCAGAGATGGGGTTAGCGGAGAGACCCAGTACTTC
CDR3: CATSRDGVSGETQYF

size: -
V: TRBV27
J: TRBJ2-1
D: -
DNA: TGTGCCAGCAGTTCCGTAGCCGGGGAGCAGTTCTTC
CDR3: CASSSVAGEQFF

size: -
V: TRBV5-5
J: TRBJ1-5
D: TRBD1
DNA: TGTGCCAGCAGCCACCGGGACAGCTCCAATCAGCCCCAGCATTTT
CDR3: CASSHRDSSNQPQHF